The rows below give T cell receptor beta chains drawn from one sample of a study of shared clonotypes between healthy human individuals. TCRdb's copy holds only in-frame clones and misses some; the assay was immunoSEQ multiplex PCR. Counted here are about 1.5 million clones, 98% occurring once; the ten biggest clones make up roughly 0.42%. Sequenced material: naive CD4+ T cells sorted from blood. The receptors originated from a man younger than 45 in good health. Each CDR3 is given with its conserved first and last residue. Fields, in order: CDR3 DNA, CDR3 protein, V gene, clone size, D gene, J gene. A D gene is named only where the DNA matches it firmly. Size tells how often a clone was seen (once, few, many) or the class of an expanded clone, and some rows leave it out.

TGTGCCAGCAGCACTCAGGACCGGGACACCGATGAAAAACTGTTTTTT,CASSTQDRDTDEKLFF,TRBV21-1,NA,NA,TRBJ1-4
TGTGCCAGCAGTCCCCCCCCGTCGGGCTACGAGCAGTACTTC,CASSPPPSGYEQYF,TRBV28,once,NA,TRBJ2-7
TGTGCCAGCAGTTGGGTAGCCCAAGAGACCCAGTACTTC,CASSWVAQETQYF,TRBV28,NA,NA,TRBJ2-5
TGCGCCAGCAGCCAAGATATGGGGGAGGTCTCCTATGGCTACACCTTC,CASSQDMGEVSYGYTF,TRBV4-3,NA,NA,TRBJ1-2
TGTGCCAGCAGCGTAGCAGTAGCAGTCAATGAGCAGTTCTTC,CASSVAVAVNEQFF,TRBV9,NA,NA,TRBJ2-1
TGTGCCAGCAGTCACAGGGCCAGGCCTGAAGCTTTCTTT,CASSHRARPEAFF,TRBV28,NA,NA,TRBJ1-1
TGTGCCAGCAGTTCCCGACAGGGGAACGAGCAGTACTTC,CASSSRQGNEQYF,TRBV27,NA,TRBD1,TRBJ2-7
TGTGCCAGCAGTTTCGGCAGGCGGTATGGCTACACCTTC,CASSFGRRYGYTF,TRBV28,NA,NA,TRBJ1-2
TGTGCCAGTAGTACCCACAGGGGGCCCACTGAAGCTTTCTTT,CASSTHRGPTEAFF,TRBV19,once,TRBD1,TRBJ1-1
TGTGCCAGCAGTGACAGGGGATGGTCTGGAAACACCATATATTTT,CASSDRGWSGNTIYF,TRBV25-1,NA,NA,TRBJ1-3
TGTGCCATCAGTGAGTCCCGTGGCTACACCTTC,CAISESRGYTF,TRBV10-3,NA,NA,TRBJ1-2
TGTGCCAGCAGTTCCCGACAGGGGGAGAACACTGAAGCTTTCTTT,CASSSRQGENTEAFF,TRBV6-6,NA,TRBD1,TRBJ1-1